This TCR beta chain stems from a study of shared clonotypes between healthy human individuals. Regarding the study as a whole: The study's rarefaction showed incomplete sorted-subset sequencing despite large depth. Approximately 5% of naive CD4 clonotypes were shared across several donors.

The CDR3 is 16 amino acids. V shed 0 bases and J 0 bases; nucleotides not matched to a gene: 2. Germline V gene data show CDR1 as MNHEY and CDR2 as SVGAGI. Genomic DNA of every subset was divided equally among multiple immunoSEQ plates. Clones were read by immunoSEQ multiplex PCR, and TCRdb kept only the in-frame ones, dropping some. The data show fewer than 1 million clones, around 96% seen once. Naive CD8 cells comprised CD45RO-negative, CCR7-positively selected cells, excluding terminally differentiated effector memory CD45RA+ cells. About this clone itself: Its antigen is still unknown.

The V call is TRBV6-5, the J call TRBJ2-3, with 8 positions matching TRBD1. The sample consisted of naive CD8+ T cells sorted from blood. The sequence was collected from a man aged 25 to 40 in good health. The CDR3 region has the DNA TGTGCCAGCAGTTACTCGACAGGGGAGAGCACAGATACGCAGTATTTT. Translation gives CASSYSTGESTDTQYF.